This T cell receptor beta chain comes out of a study of blood T cell repertoires in COVID-19. Overall study context: Sites in the United States, Italy and Spain provided acute and convalescent COVID-19 samples. PBMCs, B-cell-depleted T cells, or T cells were the source of the cDNA or gDNA that made up the material.

This clone appeared once. Germline V gives CDR1 LGHDT, CDR2 YNNKEL (reference sequence). Trimming at V came to 4 bases and at J to 10 bases, leaving 4 bases not matched to a gene. The CDR3 consists of 12 residues. In the authors' workflow: Researchers report that nucleated cell counts were estimated from reference gene primer amplification. Profiled with immunoSEQ multiplex PCR; TCRdb holds only in-frame clones, not every one. That table is the source of V, J and clone size, and D and trimming were worked out from the DNA. The sample contains 150,000 or so clones, about four fifths of which appear only once.

The source is a man in his 60s with acute or convalescent COVID-19. Sequencing was carried out using peripheral blood. This chain links TRBV3-1 (or the pseudogene TRBV3-2) with TRBJ1-1; 9 positions match TRBD1. As DNA, the CDR3 is TGTGCCAGCAGCCGACAGGGGGTCGGAGCTTTCTTT. This translates into CASSRQGVGAFF.